The T cell receptor (beta chain) under discussion was sequenced for a study of memory CD8 T cells in hepatitis C reinfection. Turning to the study itself: Pre-reinfection samples were taken 55 to 20 weeks before detection. The study, taken as a whole, reports: A handful of donors were too few for definitive public clonotype conclusions.

The ends were cut back, 3 bases at V and 1 base at J, with 22 bases in the middle. The CDR3 is 19 residues long. Per germline, CDR1 MDHEN and CDR2 SYDVKM. Concerning this clone itself: No antigen is known for it. Within the sample, other DNA sequences also encode this same CDR3.

Time point indicated: pre-reinfection, 55 to 20 weeks before reinfection detection. The sorted cells went straight to TCR sequencing with no prior in vitro expansion. People who inject drugs from Montreal's HEPCO study were the donors. Two donors provided sorted CD3+ CD8+ CD45RO- naive CD8 T cells at all three reinfection time points. Here immunoSEQ multiplex PCR was the method, and the copy in TCRdb shows in-frame clones only, minus some. The sample has tens of thousands of clones, just under 90% seen once. The sample was naive CD8+ T cells sorted from blood. This chain joins TRBV28 and TRBJ1-5; D remains ambiguous. The origin of this receptor is a man aged 18 to 30 with hepatitis C virus infection. The CDR3 here is CASSFPPPGSRGSNQPQHF. CDR3 sequence (DNA): TGTGCCAGCAGTTTCCCCCCCCCGGGATCCCGAGGCAGCAATCAGCCCCAGCATTTT.